This T cell receptor beta chain stems from a study of CD8 T cells in ankylosing spondylitis. Comment on this clonotype: Its specificity is unknown.

Study-wide results and limits: Roughly eight highly homologous variants made up a TCR beta motif that seemed to typify ankylosing spondylitis blood.

The CDR3 extends over 13 amino acids. The V gene lost 4 bases and the J gene lost 6 bases, with 11 bases spanning the gap. The V gene's germline CDR1 is SGHRS and CDR2 YFSETQ. TCRdb recomputed calls from the 5' RACE reads with MiXCR, one row per CDR3 protein. The data show under 550,000 distinct CDR3 sequences, roughly 25% seen once. The TCR originated in a male donor with ankylosing spondylitis. The sample consisted of blood, either unsorted or a sorted T cell fraction (not recorded which). V and J are TRBV5-1 and TRBJ2-1; tentatively, D is TRBD1 (5 bases). CDR3 loop: CASSPQGPNEQFF. CDR3 nucleotides: TGCGCCAGCAGCCCCCAGGGCCCCAATGAGCAGTTCTTC.